One and the same sample provided the 22 T cell receptor beta chains below, sequenced in a study of T cells in localized non-small cell lung cancer. Assay used: immunoSEQ multiplex PCR; TCRdb lists only in-frame clones, some missing. Of roughly 21,000 clones in the sample, around 90% are singletons; the top ten hold less than 30%. The sequenced sample was peripheral blood mononuclear cells, obtained before any cancer treatment. Source of these receptors: a male donor older than 55 with stage II lung adenocarcinoma.

This chain joins TRBV23-1 and TRBJ2-4; 10 nucleotides align to TRBD1. TRBV23-1 is given ORF status, its function remaining uncertain. There are 19 residues in the CDR3. V shed 3 bases and J 0 bases; nucleotides not matched to a gene: 11. The CDR3: CASSHSPGQGPSAKNIQYF. DNA for the CDR3: TGCGCCAGCAGTCATTCACCGGGACAGGGGCCCTCAGCCAAAAACATTCAGTACTTC.

This sequence joins TRBV5-8 and TRBJ2-5, with D unclear. The CDR3 sequence is 16 residues long. The germline CDR1 and CDR2 sequences are SGHTS and YDEGEE. The V gene lost 8 bases and the J gene lost 5 bases, with 25 bases spanning the gap. In DNA form, the CDR3 reads TGTGCCAGTAGCAATGGACGACCGACCCGGCGGGAGACCCAGTACTTC. This encodes CASSNGRPTRRETQYF. The full variable domain, rest sourced from reference TRBV5-8 and TRBJ2-5, is EAGVTQSPTHLIKTRGQQATLRCSPISGHTSVYWYQQALGLGLQFLLWYDEGEERNRGNFPPRFSGRQFPNYSSELNVNALELEDSALYLCASSNGRPTRRETQYFGPGTRLLVL.

Comment on this clone: Different DNA sequences within this sample yield the same CDR3. This chain links TRBV4-1 with TRBJ2-2, with no clear D. V gave up 0 bases and J gave up 2 bases, with 10 bases separating them. The length of the CDR3 is 16 residues. From germline, CDR1 is MGHRA and CDR2 YSYEKL. CDR3 residues: CASSQEVRLNTGELFF. CDR3 nucleotides: TGCGCCAGCAGCCAAGAGGTCAGGCTAAACACCGGGGAGCTGTTTTTT.

This clone turned up a few times. This chain joins TRBV7-9 and TRBJ2-7; 7 bases are shared with TRBD2. V trimming: 9 bases; J trimming: 7 bases; junction bases outside the gene matches: 9. The CDR3 is made up of 12 amino acids. Germline lookup yields CDR1 SEHNR and CDR2 FQNEAQ (reference sequence). Here the CDR3 reads CASQLGGSEQYF. The CDR3 DNA is TGTGCCAGTCAACTCGGGGGGTCGGAGCAGTACTTC.

This CDR3 is CASSSPGLVSTDTQYF. Here the CDR3 DNA reads TGTGCCAGCAGCTCACCGGGACTAGTTTCCACAGATACGCAGTATTTT. V usage is TRBV7-9 and J usage is TRBJ2-3; TRBD2 matches 8 bases. Germline CDR1 SEHNR, CDR2 FQNEAQ (reference sequence). Losses at the gene ends were 4 bases for V and 2 bases for J; bases not matched to a gene: 8. There are 16 residues in the CDR3.

The V and J genes are TRBV2 and TRBJ2-7; TRBD1 might be the D (5 bases). V gave up 9 bases and J gave up 3 bases, with 21 bases separating them. Germline V gene lookup returns CDR1 SNHLY and CDR2 FYNNEI. There are 15 residues in the CDR3. For the CDR3, the DNA is TGTGCCAGTAGGGGCGTACTGGAATCGTTCTACGAGCAGTACTTC. Protein sequence: CASRGVLESFYEQYF. Looking up the rest from reference TRBV2 and TRBJ2-7 gives the full variable domain: EPEVTQTPSHQVTQMGQEVILRCVPISNHLYFYWYRQILGQKVEFLVSFYNNEISEKSEIFDDQFSVERPDGSNFTLKIRSTKLEDSAMYFCASRGVLESFYEQYFGPGTRLTVT.

CDR3 nucleotide sequence: TGTGCCAGCAGCTTAGGCCGCGGCCCAGATACGCAGTATTTT. This sequence encodes CASSLGRGPDTQYF. V and J are TRBV13 and TRBJ2-3; D unresolved. The CDR3 has 14 residues. Between the trimmed V and J ends, which lost 0 bases and 4 bases, there was a span of 8 bases. Germline assignment: CDR1 PRHDT and CDR2 FYEKMQ (reference sequence).

This rearrangement joins TRBV5-1 to TRBJ2-7; tentatively, D is TRBD1 (7 bases). This CDR3 region has 15 residues. From germline, CDR1 is SGHRS and CDR2 YFSETQ. With 4 bases removed from V and 2 bases from J, the gap between germline ends came to 16 bases. The CDR3 region is CASSPGGTDTYEQYF. The CDR3 DNA follows: TGCGCCAGCAGCCCCGGCGGGACAGATACCTACGAGCAGTACTTC.

This sequence joins TRBV11-2 and TRBJ2-1, with 12 bases lining up with TRBD1. Germline V lookup: CDR1 SGHAT, CDR2 FQNNGV. Germline trimming cut 5 bases from V and 8 bases from J; bases unmatched to any gene: 10. The length of the CDR3 is 16 residues. The CDR3 region is CASSPGTGGSHDEQFF. The DNA of the CDR3 is TGTGCCAGCAGCCCGGGGACAGGGGGCTCTCACGATGAGCAGTTCTTC.

The chain combines TRBV7-2 with TRBJ2-1; maybe TRBD2 (5 bases). Trimming cost V 0 bases and J 5 bases, with 8 bases left between them. Looked up from germline, CDR1 is SGHTA and CDR2 is FQGNSA. The CDR3 has 14 amino acids. The CDR3 nucleotides read TGTGCCAGCAGCTTAGCGTCTAGCAACAATGAGCAGTTCTTC. This translates into CASSLASSNNEQFF.

V usage is TRBV28 and J usage is TRBJ2-7; TRBD1 aligns across 9 bases. The CDR3 has 13 residues. The ends lost 8 bases at V and 3 bases at J; junction bases unmatched: 5. CDR1 is MDHEN and CDR2 is SYDVKM in the germline V gene. CDR3 bases: TGTGCCAGCTTTGGACAGGGGCGCTACGAGCAGTACTTC. This codes for CASFGQGRYEQYF.

The chain recombines TRBV6-5 with TRBJ1-5, with TRBD1 as a possible D gene (5 bases). Germline V lookup: CDR1 MNHEY, CDR2 SVGAGI. Trimming shortened V by 0 bases and J by 4 bases, and 13 bases separated the two germline ends. The CDR3 extends over 16 amino acids. The DNA for the CDR3 is TGTGCCAGCAGTTACTCGACAGAGAGAGATAATCAGCCCCAGCATTTT. Translating gives CASSYSTERDNQPQHF.

The V and J genes are TRBV7-8 and TRBJ2-1; TRBD2 matches at 11 bases. The ends lost 5 bases at V and 10 bases at J; junction bases unmatched: 13. Looked up from germline, CDR1 is SGHVS and CDR2 is FQNEAQ. The CDR3 totals 16 residues. CDR3 sequence reads: CASSPQGGLAAKEQFF. The CDR3 DNA reads as TGTGCCAGCAGCCCCCAGGGGGGACTAGCGGCAAAGGAGCAGTTCTTC.

The chain links TRBV4-2 to TRBJ2-4, with 7 bases that match TRBD2. The CDR3 is 19 residues long. The germline gives CDR1 LGHNA, CDR2 YNFKEQ. V lost 0 bases to trimming and J lost 1 base; unmatched junction nucleotides: 12. CDR3 sequence reads: CASSQDYSSAGWAKNIQYF. The CDR3 DNA sequence: TGTGCCAGCAGCCAAGATTATAGTTCAGCGGGATGGGCCAAAAACATTCAGTACTTC.

J is TRBJ2-1 and V is TRBV2; TRBD2 matches 7 bases. This CDR3 comprises 15 residues. Germline CDR1 is SNHLY and CDR2 is FYNNEI. V shed 6 bases and J 5 bases; nucleotides not matched to a gene: 10. DNA for the CDR3: TGTGCCAGCAGCAAGACCTGGGGGGGGGACAATGAGCAGTTCTTC. Translation gives CASSKTWGGDNEQFF. The entire variable domain, with the rest obtained from reference TRBV2 and TRBJ2-1, is as follows: EPEVTQTPSHQVTQMGQEVILRCVPISNHLYFYWYRQILGQKVEFLVSFYNNEISEKSEIFDDQFSVERPDGSNFTLKIRSTKLEDSAMYFCASSKTWGGDNEQFFGPGTRLTVL.

The J gene is TRBJ1-3, the V gene TRBV7-2, with D uncertain. Germline-derived CDR1 and CDR2 are SGHTA and FQGNSA. The CDR3 extends over 18 amino acids. V shed 5 bases and J shed 4 bases, with 24 bases lying between them. The DNA for the CDR3 is TGTGCCAGCAGCATTCAAAGGCCCCTATCATATGTGGGAAACACCATATATTTT. Translation gives CASSIQRPLSYVGNTIYF.

The chain carries TRBV28 and TRBJ1-5; the match to TRBD1 covers 8 bases. The ends lost 3 bases at V and 8 bases at J; junction bases unmatched: 9. The CDR3 is 15 residues long. The germline gives CDR1 MDHEN, CDR2 SYDVKM. As DNA, the CDR3 is TGTGCCAGCAGTTTCGCGCGGGACAGGTTAAAGCCCCAGCATTTT. It translates to CASSFARDRLKPQHF.

The V gene is TRBV7-6, the J gene TRBJ2-3; TRBD2 is a possible D gene (6 bases). V was trimmed by 5 bases and J by 5 bases, leaving 14 bases between them. The CDR3 totals 14 residues. Germline V gene lookup returns CDR1 SGHVS and CDR2 FNYEAQ. CDR3 DNA: TGTGCCAGCAGCCCGGGGGTGAGGGGAGATACGCAGTATTTT. Amino acid sequence: CASSPGVRGDTQYF.

The chain recombines TRBV5-1 with TRBJ2-5; TRBD2 might be the D (5 bases). This CDR3 spans 15 amino acids. V dropped 0 bases and J dropped 1 base, with 10 bases sitting between them. In germline, CDR1 is SGHRS, CDR2 YFSETQ. CDR3 sequence: CASSLGLAGQETQYF. For the CDR3, the DNA is TGCGCCAGCAGCTTGGGGCTAGCCGGCCAAGAGACCCAGTACTTC.

This clone counts as medium-sized. The J gene is TRBJ2-7, the V gene TRBV14; D gene unclear. The CDR3 length is 13 residues. Between the trimmed V and J ends, which lost 0 bases and 6 bases, there was a span of 9 bases. From germline, CDR1 is SGHDN and CDR2 FVKESK. The CDR3 sequence is CASSQDRRAEQYF. In nucleotides, the CDR3 is TGTGCCAGCAGCCAAGATAGACGGGCCGAGCAGTACTTC.

Worth noting for this clone: A much more abundant neighbour one base away suggests this may be a read error. V is TRBV27 and J is TRBJ1-3; D remains ambiguous. V lost 7 bases and J 4 bases, leaving 14 bases between the germline ends. This CDR3 spans 14 amino acids. Germline V gene data show CDR1 as MNHEY and CDR2 as SMNVEV (reference sequence). The CDR3, as DNA: TGTGCCAGCAAGGAGGAGGCTGTGGGAAACACCATATATTTT. It encodes CASKEEAVGNTIYF.

The chain couples TRBV29-1 to TRBJ1-4; D not resolved. The length of the CDR3 is 11 residues. Germline V CDR1 and CDR2: SQVTM, ANQGSEA. The V end was cut by 5 bases, the J end by 8 bases, with 9 bases between. The CDR3 region is CSVYEGEKLFF. The CDR3 coding sequence is TGCAGCGTTTATGAAGGGGAAAAACTGTTTTTT.